Listed below are T cell receptor beta chains from one sample, sequenced in a study of brain metastases from non-small cell lung cancer. Here immunoSEQ multiplex PCR was the method, and the copy in TCRdb shows in-frame clones only, minus some. Of 15,000 or so clones listed, about 83% are singletons. Sequencing input: primary lung tumor tissue. The receptors stem from a donor at least 40 years old with non-small cell lung cancer. Both conserved end residues are part of each CDR3. D genes are given only for firm matches. Clone size is not always given. Where it is, it says once, few, many or a class for expanded clones.

cdr3_length | j_call | clone_size | v_call | d_call | cdr3_nt | cdr3_aa
13 | TRBJ1-1 | - | TRBV10-3 | - | TGTGCCATCAGTGACACTGTGGGCACTGAAGCTTTCTTT | CAISDTVGTEAFF
12 | TRBJ1-1 | few | TRBV2 | TRBD1 | TGTGCCAGCAGCCCGGACAGGCCAGCCGTACGATTT | CASSPDRPAVRF
15 | TRBJ1-2 | - | TRBV28 | TRBD1 | TGTGCCAGCAGTCCACGGGACAGGGGGTCCTATGGCTACACCTTC | CASSPRDRGSYGYTF
12 | TRBJ2-7 | - | TRBV6-1 | - | TGTGCCAGCAGTCCAGGGGGGTACGAGCAGTACTTC | CASSPGGYEQYF
12 | TRBJ1-1 | - | TRBV20-1 | - | TGCAGTGCTAGTCGGGTGAACACTGAAGCTTTCTTT | CSASRVNTEAFF
18 | TRBJ1-1 | - | TRBV7-2 | - | TGTGCCAGCAGCTTGGTCAAGATGGGACTTAGAGGGCGAACTGAAGCTTTCTTT | CASSLVKMGLRGRTEAFF
14 | TRBJ2-5 | - | TRBV10-1 | - | TGCGCCAGCAGTGAGTCTACGGGTCAAGAGACCCAGTACTTC | CASSESTGQETQYF
13 | TRBJ1-5 | - | TRBV30 | - | TGTGCCTGGAGTGAACAGCTCAATCAGCCCCAGCATTTT | CAWSEQLNQPQHF
15 | TRBJ2-4 | - | TRBV6-5 | - | TGTGCCAGCAGTAAAAGGGGCAGGGAGGAAAACATTCAGTACTTC | CASSKRGREENIQYF
16 | TRBJ2-3 | - | TRBV7-9 | TRBD1 | TGTGCCAGCAGGGACGGACAGGGAACTAGCACAGATACGCAGTATTTT | CASRDGQGTSTDTQYF
15 | TRBJ1-3 | - | TRBV2 | - | TGTGCCAGCAGTGGCCTCGGAGGGCCTGGAAACACCATATATTTT | CASSGLGGPGNTIYF
17 | TRBJ1-2 | - | TRBV3-1/TRBV3-2 | TRBD1 | TGTGCCAGCAGCCAACAGGACAGGGCTTCAATTAACTATGGCTACACCTTC | CASSQQDRASINYGYTF
13 | TRBJ2-3 | - | TRBV7-9 | TRBD2 | TGTGCCAGCAGAGCGGGGGGGCTTGATACGCAGTATTTT | CASRAGGLDTQYF
14 | TRBJ1-4 | - | TRBV3-1/TRBV3-2 | - | TGTGCCAGCAGCCTCGGGGGGCAGGGGGAAAAACTGTTTTTT | CASSLGGQGEKLFF
15 | TRBJ2-7 | - | TRBV29-1 | - | TGCAGCGTTGAAGATCGGCTAGCGAGCTCCTACGAGCAGTACTTC | CSVEDRLASSYEQYF
14 | TRBJ2-3 | - | TRBV27 | - | TGTGCCAGCAGTTTACAGGTAGCAGGGCGTACGCAGTATTTT | CASSLQVAGRTQYF
15 | TRBJ1-1 | - | TRBV5-1 | - | TGCGCCAGCAGCTTGCAGGGCGGTATCGCTACTGAAGCTTTCTTT | CASSLQGGIATEAFF
11 | TRBJ1-2 | - | TRBV6-6 | - | TGTGCCAGCAGTTACTCCTATGGCTACACCTTC | CASSYSYGYTF
15 | TRBJ1-2 | - | TRBV10-2 | - | TGCGCCAGCACCCGATGGGGGGAGACTAACTATGGCTACACCTTC | CASTRWGETNYGYTF
13 | TRBJ1-4 | - | TRBV18 | TRBD1 | TGTGCCAGCCTACAGGGGATTGGAGAAAAACTGTTTTTT | CASLQGIGEKLFF
14 | TRBJ1-2 | - | TRBV2 | TRBD1 | TGTGCCAGCAGTTCGGACAGGGGGCGGAATGGCTACACCTTC | CASSSDRGRNGYTF
14 | TRBJ1-6 | - | TRBV27 | TRBD1 | TGTGCCAGTGCCTCACAGGGGGGGAATTCACCCCTCCACTTT | CASASQGGNSPLHF
16 | TRBJ1-2 | - | TRBV5-6 | - | TGTGCCAGCAGCTTGGAGGGTTCAGGGTTTTACTATGGCTACACCTTC | CASSLEGSGFYYGYTF
14 | TRBJ1-1 | - | TRBV5-1 | TRBD1 | TGCGCCAGCAGCTTGACAGGGGGCGTCACTGAAGCTTTCTTT | CASSLTGGVTEAFF
15 | TRBJ1-4 | few | TRBV18 | - | TGTGCCAGCTCATTGACAGCAGCAGTAAATGAAAAACTGTTTTTT | CASSLTAAVNEKLFF